Sequencing of this TCR beta chain was carried out in a study of cytomegalovirus exposure and HLA in healthy donors. Study summary: An earlier analysis found roughly 100 million unique TCR beta sequences from about 190 million T cells. Study results and limitations: Analysis performed later found more than 15,000 TCR beta sequences associated with HLA alleles at 0.05 false discovery rate. It was reportedly the case that the classifier diagnosed cytomegalovirus status with high specificity and sensitivity.

Regarding this clone: Its antigen is currently unknown.

It was with 60 Vbeta and 13 Jbeta primers that the PCR ran. Per the original methods: Later work found approximately 87 million unique TCR beta chains, with about 10 million shared. Here immunoSEQ multiplex PCR was the method, and the copy in TCRdb shows in-frame clones only, minus some. Clonal size and the V and J genes are those of that table, whereas D and trimming came from the DNA. The sample consists of 150,000 to 180,000 clones, around three quarters of them appearing once. Per germline, CDR1 MNHNS and CDR2 SASEGT. There are 15 residues in the CDR3. J lost 10 bases, V lost 6 bases, and 10 bases had no gene match.

The source of this sequence is a woman aged 40 to 55 in good health and CMV-seronegative. This chain uses TRBV6-1 with TRBJ2-1; 12 bases align to TRBD2. The specimen sequenced was PBMCs. Here the CDR3 reads CASRKGTSGLEEQFF. DNA for the CDR3: TGTGCCAGCAGGAAGGGGACTAGCGGGCTAGAGGAGCAGTTCTTC.